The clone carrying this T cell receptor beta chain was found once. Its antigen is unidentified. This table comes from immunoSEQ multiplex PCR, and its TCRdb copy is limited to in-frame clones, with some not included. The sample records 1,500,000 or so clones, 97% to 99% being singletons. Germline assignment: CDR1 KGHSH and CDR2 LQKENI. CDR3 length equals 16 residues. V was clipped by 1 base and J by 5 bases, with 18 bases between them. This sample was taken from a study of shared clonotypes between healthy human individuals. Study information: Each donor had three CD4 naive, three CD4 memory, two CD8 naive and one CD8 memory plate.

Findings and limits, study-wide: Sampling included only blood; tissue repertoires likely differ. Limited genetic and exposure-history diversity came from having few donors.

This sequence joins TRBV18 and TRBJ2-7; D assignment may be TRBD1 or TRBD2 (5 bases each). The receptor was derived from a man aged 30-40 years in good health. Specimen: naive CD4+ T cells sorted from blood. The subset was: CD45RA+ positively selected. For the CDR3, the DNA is TGTGCCAGCTCACCACTGGCAGGGAGTATAAGGGACGAGCAGTACTTC. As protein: CASSPLAGSIRDEQYF.